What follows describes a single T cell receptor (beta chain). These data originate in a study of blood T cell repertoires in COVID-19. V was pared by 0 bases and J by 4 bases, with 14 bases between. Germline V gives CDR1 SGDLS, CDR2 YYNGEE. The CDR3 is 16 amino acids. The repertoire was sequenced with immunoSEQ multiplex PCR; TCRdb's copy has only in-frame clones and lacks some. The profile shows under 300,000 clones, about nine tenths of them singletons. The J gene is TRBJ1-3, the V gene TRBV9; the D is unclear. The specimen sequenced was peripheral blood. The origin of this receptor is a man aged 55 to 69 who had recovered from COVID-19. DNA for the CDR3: TGTGCCAGCAGCGTAGACGGACGAGAGGGAGGAAACACCATATATTTT. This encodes CASSVDGREGGNTIYF.